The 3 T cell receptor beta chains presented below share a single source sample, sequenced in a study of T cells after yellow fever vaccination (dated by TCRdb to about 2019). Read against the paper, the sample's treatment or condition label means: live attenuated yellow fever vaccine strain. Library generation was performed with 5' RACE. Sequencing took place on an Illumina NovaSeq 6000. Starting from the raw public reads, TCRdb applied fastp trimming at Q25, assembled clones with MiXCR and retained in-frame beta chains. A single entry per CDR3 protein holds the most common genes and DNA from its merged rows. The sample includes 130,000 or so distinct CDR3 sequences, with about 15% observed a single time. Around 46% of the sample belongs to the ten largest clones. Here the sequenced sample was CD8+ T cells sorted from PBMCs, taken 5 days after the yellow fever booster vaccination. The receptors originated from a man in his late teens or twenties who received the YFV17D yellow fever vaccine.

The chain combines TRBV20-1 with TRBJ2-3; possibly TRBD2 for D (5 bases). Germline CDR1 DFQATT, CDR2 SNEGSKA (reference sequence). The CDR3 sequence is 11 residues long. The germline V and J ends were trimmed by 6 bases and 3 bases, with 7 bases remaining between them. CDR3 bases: TGCAGTGCCAAGCGGACAGATACGCAGTATTTT. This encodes CSAKRTDTQYF.

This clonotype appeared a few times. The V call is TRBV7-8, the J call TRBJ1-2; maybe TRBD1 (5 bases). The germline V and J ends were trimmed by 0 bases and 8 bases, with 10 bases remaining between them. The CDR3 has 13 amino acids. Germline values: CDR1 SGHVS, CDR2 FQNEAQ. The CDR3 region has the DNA TGTGCCAGCAGCTTAGCACGGGGGAGAGGCTACACCTTC. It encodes CASSLARGRGYTF.

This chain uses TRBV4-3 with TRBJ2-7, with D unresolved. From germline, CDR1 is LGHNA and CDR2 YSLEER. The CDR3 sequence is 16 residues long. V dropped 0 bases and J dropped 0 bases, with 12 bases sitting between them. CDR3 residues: CASSQEFLGRSYEQYF. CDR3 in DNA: TGCGCCAGCAGCCAAGAGTTTCTAGGCCGCTCCTACGAGCAGTACTTC.